The rows below give T cell receptor beta chains drawn from one sample of a study of T cell changes during pregnancy in multiple sclerosis. Repertoires were generated with immunoSEQ multiplex PCR, while TCRdb's copy carries only in-frame clones and drops some. The sample has about 67,000 clones, 90% seen once. The specimen comprised peripheral blood, sampled in the third trimester of pregnancy. These receptors originate from a female donor with multiple sclerosis, enrolled in a pregnancy study. Each CDR3 is given with its conserved first and last residue. Each record gives: V gene, D gene, J gene, clone size, CDR3 DNA, CDR3 protein. A D gene is named only where the DNA matches it firmly. Size is omitted from some rows. Given values are once, few, many or a class for expanded clones.

TRBV6-5	-	TRBJ2-1	-	TGTGCCAGCAGTTACTCCGACAATGAGCAGTTCTTC	CASSYSDNEQFF
TRBV19	TRBD2	TRBJ2-1	medium-sized	TGTGCCAGTAGTTCAACTAGCGGAGCGTACAATGAGCAGTTCTTC	CASSSTSGAYNEQFF
TRBV27	-	TRBJ1-2	once	TGTGCCAGCAGATCTACAGGGCTTCCCTACTCTGGCTACACCTTC	CASRSTGLPYSGYTF
TRBV6-5	-	TRBJ2-7	-	TGTGCCAGCAGTTACTCGGGCCACGAGCAGTACTTC	CASSYSGHEQYF
TRBV5-4	-	TRBJ2-7	-	TGTGCCAGCAGCTTGTACACCTCCTACGAGCAGTACTTC	CASSLYTSYEQYF
TRBV18	TRBD1	TRBJ2-7	-	TGTGCCAGCTCACCACCGACAGGGGGATCGGGTTACGAGCAGTACTTC	CASSPPTGGSGYEQYF
TRBV6-5	-	TRBJ1-1	-	TGTGCCAGCAGTCGACAGGAGCGAGAAGCTTTCTTT	CASSRQEREAFF
TRBV5-1	-	TRBJ1-2	-	TGCGCCAGCAGCTTACACAGGGAAGAAGATGGCTACACCTTC	CASSLHREEDGYTF
TRBV2	TRBD2	TRBJ2-1	-	TGTGCCAGCAGTTCGCCCGAGGCACTAGCGGCCAGGCGCGATGAGCAGTTCTTC	CASSSPEALAARRDEQFF
TRBV7-9	-	TRBJ2-5	-	TGTGCCAGCAGCGAGACTAGTCCAGAGACCCAGTACTTC	CASSETSPETQYF